Listed here is a single T cell receptor beta chain. As yet, its antigen is unknown. Libraries were made from RNA as TCR cDNA, using a modified protocol. Each CDR3 protein is one row after TCRdb ran MiXCR on the 5' RACE reads. The table includes 350,000 to 450,000 distinct CDR3 sequences, 25% to 35% detected once. The CDR3 covers 13 residues. V was clipped by 5 bases and J by 6 bases, with 13 bases between them. Germline V gives CDR1 SEHNR, CDR2 FQNEAQ (reference sequence). The data belong to a study of identical twins' blood T cells. The three twin pairs were reared together, likely meeting the same infections. Whole-study results and caveats: Even for out-of-frame TCRbeta, twins reportedly shared V gene usage much more than unrelated donors.

Sequencing was performed on PBMCs. The sequence came from a woman between 18 and 55 years old in good health. V is TRBV7-9 and J is TRBJ1-2; D is unclear. The CDR3 spells CASSPESYHGYTF. The CDR3 coding sequence is TGTGCCAGCAGCCCCGAGTCGTATCATGGCTACACCTTC.